The 20 T cell receptor beta chains presented below share a single source sample, sequenced in a study of a mutant IDH1 vaccine in newly diagnosed glioma. These receptors' targets are unknown. Some clones are missing from TCRdb's copy, which holds only in-frame ones; the method was immunoSEQ multiplex PCR. The data show roughly 110,000 clones, 90% seen once. Time point indicated: week 11, during vaccination. The investigators gave 300 ug of mutant IDH1 20-mer peptide in each vaccine dose, together with topical imiquimod. This specimen was PBMCs, taken from a glioma patient whose treatment included an IDH1 peptide vaccine. These receptor sequences come from a woman aged 45-65 years with glioma.

The chain has TRBV9 and TRBJ2-7; TRBD2 matches 9 bases. Looked up from germline, CDR1 is SGDLS and CDR2 is YYNGEE. The CDR3 has 16 residues. The trim removed 0 bases at V and 3 bases at J, leaving 7 bases unmatched. CDR3 loop: CASSVGASSGSYEQYF. The CDR3 region has the DNA TGTGCCAGCAGCGTAGGGGCTAGTAGCGGGAGCTACGAGCAGTACTTC.

This clone was observed once. The chain is built from TRBV10-3 and TRBJ2-5; 9 nucleotides line up with TRBD1. The DNA matches TRBJ2-7 better at its end, which makes the J call doubtful. The germline V gene has CDR1 ENHRY and CDR2 SYGVKD. CDR3 length: 15 residues. The CDR3 nucleotides are TGTGCCATCAGTGACTCTATGACAGGGGGAACCGAGCAGTACTTC. Protein product: CAISDSMTGGTEQYF.

This clone is a singleton in its sample. The V call is TRBV10-2, the J call TRBJ1-4, with D unresolved. V lost 2 bases, J lost 4 bases, and 8 bases lay in between. This CDR3 spans 14 amino acids. Germline CDR1 WSHSY, CDR2 SAAADI. DNA of the CDR3: TGCGCCAGCAGTGAGATAGGAAATAATGAAAAACTGTTTTTT. It codes for CASSEIGNNEKLFF.

The rearrangement links TRBV5-5 to TRBJ2-1; 9 nucleotides agree with TRBD2. This CDR3 is 16 amino acids long. V gave up 4 bases and J gave up 2 bases; unmatched junction bases: 7. Per the germline V gene, CDR1 is SGHKS and CDR2 is YYEKEE (reference sequence). CDR3 nucleotides: TGTGCCAGCAGCGTTCCAACTAGCGGGCCCTACAATGAGCAGTTCTTC. Its translation: CASSVPTSGPYNEQFF.

The V call is TRBV19, the J call TRBJ2-5; D is unclear. Germline lookup yields CDR1 LNHDA and CDR2 SQIVND (reference sequence). The length of the CDR3 is 15 residues. V dropped 5 bases and J dropped 2 bases, with 15 bases sitting between them. CDR3 coding DNA: TGTGCCAGTAGTCCCCCCCCCGACACGCAAGAGACCCAGTACTTC. Translating it yields CASSPPPDTQETQYF.

CDR3 bases: TGTGCCAGCAGCCCCGACGGGGCCTATGGCTACACCTTC. Residues: CASSPDGAYGYTF. The rearrangement joins TRBV7-9 to TRBJ1-2; the D gene is possibly TRBD1 (5 bases). Germline-derived CDR1 and CDR2 are SEHNR and FQNEAQ (reference sequence). The V end lost 5 bases, the J end lost 4 bases, and 11 bases lay between the germline ends. The CDR3 length is 13 residues.

The rearrangement uses TRBV15 and TRBJ1-4; D ambiguous. Trimming took off 5 bases at V and 0 bases at J, with 13 bases between the two ends. Germline assignment: CDR1 LNHNV and CDR2 YYDKDF (reference sequence). The CDR3 totals 16 residues. In DNA form, the CDR3 reads TGTGCCACCAGCGGCGGGTCCGCAGCAACTAATGAAAAACTGTTTTTT. Its translation is CATSGGSAATNEKLFF. Looking up the rest from reference TRBV15 and TRBJ1-4 gives the full variable domain: DAMVIQNPRYQVTQFGKPVTLSCSQTLNHNVMYWYQQKSSQAPKLLFHYYDKDFNNEADTPDNFQSRRPNTSFCFLDIRSPGLGDTAMYLCATSGGSAATNEKLFFGSGTQLSVL.

The rearrangement joins TRBV28 to TRBJ2-7; D call uncertain. The CDR3 consists of 13 residues. Between the trimmed V and J ends, which lost 4 bases and 1 base, there was a span of 8 bases. Looked up from germline, CDR1 is MDHEN and CDR2 is SYDVKM. Written as DNA, the CDR3 is TGTGCCAGCAGTTCGCAGGATTCCTACGAGCAGTACTTC. Protein product: CASSSQDSYEQYF.

J is TRBJ2-1 and V is TRBV10-3; D is possibly TRBD1 (6 bases). Germline loops: CDR1 ENHRY, CDR2 SYGVKD. This CDR3 has 15 amino acids. Trimming took 0 bases from V and 15 from J, leaving 21 bases between them. CDR3 sequence reads: CAISESEVRDIDLFF. CDR3 DNA sequence: TGTGCCATCAGTGAGTCGGAGGTCCGGGACATTGATTTGTTCTTC.

V and J are TRBV4-1 and TRBJ1-5; D unclear. Per the germline V gene, CDR1 is MGHRA and CDR2 is YSYEKL. CDR3 size: 17 residues. V was shortened by 3 bases and J by 0 bases, with 15 bases between the two germline ends. The CDR3 protein is CASSHKAAEYSNQPQHF. CDR3 sequence (DNA): TGCGCCAGCAGCCACAAGGCAGCCGAGTATAGCAATCAGCCCCAGCATTTT.

Details on this clone: Different DNA sequences within this sample yield the same CDR3. The chain joins TRBV5-1 to TRBJ1-2; D remains unclear. The length of the CDR3 is 14 residues. The V and J ends lost 0 bases and 1 base respectively, with 7 bases between them. From germline, CDR1 is SGHRS and CDR2 YFSETQ. The CDR3, as DNA: TGCGCCAGCAGCTTGGATCGCGGTAACTATGGCTACACCTTC. Translation gives CASSLDRGNYGYTF.

V is TRBV15 and J is TRBJ1-4, with a tentative D call TRBD1 (5 bases). V was clipped by 3 bases and J by 4 bases, with 12 bases between them. Germline V CDR1 and CDR2: LNHNV, YYDKDF (reference sequence). There are 15 residues in the CDR3. As DNA, the CDR3 is TGTGCCACCAGCAGCCGGGACTCCTATAATGAAAAACTGTTTTTT. The encoded protein is CATSSRDSYNEKLFF.

The rearrangement links TRBV6-5 to TRBJ2-7, with D possibly matching TRBD1 (6 bases). Germline lookup yields CDR1 MNHEY and CDR2 SVGAGI. The CDR3 sequence is 13 residues long. Between the trimmed V and J ends, which lost 4 bases and 2 bases, there was a span of 9 bases. In nucleotides, the CDR3 is TGTGCCAGCAGTTTAAGACAGGCCTACGAGCAGTACTTC. Residues: CASSLRQAYEQYF.

The chain is built from TRBV6-5 and TRBJ2-3; D is possibly TRBD2 (6 bases). The germline CDR1 and CDR2 sequences are MNHEY and SVGAGI. The CDR3 is 15 amino acids. The V end was cut by 2 bases, the J end by 2 bases, with 11 bases between. CDR3: CASSYVIADTDTQYF. CDR3 bases: TGTGCCAGCAGTTACGTGATAGCGGACACAGATACGCAGTATTTT.

The V call is TRBV29-1, the J call TRBJ1-2; D gene unclear. Germline lookup yields CDR1 SQVTM and CDR2 ANQGSEA. This CDR3 comprises 11 residues. V lost 3 bases to trimming and J lost 5 bases, with 7 bases between them. CDR3: CSVDSPYGYTF. The CDR3 DNA reads as TGCAGCGTTGATAGTCCGTATGGCTACACCTTC. Full variable domain (remainder filled in from reference TRBV29-1 and TRBJ1-2): SAVISQKPSRDICQRGTSLTIQCQVDSQVTMMFWYRQQPGQSLTLIATANQGSEATYESGFVIDKFPISRPNLTFSTLTVSNMSPEDSSIYLCSVDSPYGYTFGSGTRLTVV.

There are a few counts of this clone. V and J are TRBV7-3 and TRBJ2-2; 7 bases line up with TRBD2. From germline, CDR1 is SGHTA and CDR2 FQGTGA. The CDR3 covers 15 residues. The junction had 3 bases not matched to a gene; V was cut back by 5 bases and J by 0 bases. The CDR3 DNA reads as TGTGCCAGCAGCCTTAGCGGGTCGAACACCGGGGAGCTGTTTTTT. It yields the protein CASSLSGSNTGELFF.

J is TRBJ2-7 and V is TRBV7-3; D could derive from TRBD1 or TRBD2 (5 bases each). Between the trimmed V and J ends, which lost 5 bases and 5 bases, there was a span of 7 bases. Germline lookup yields CDR1 SGHTA and CDR2 FQGTGA. The CDR3 covers 11 residues. DNA of the CDR3: TGTGCCAGCAGCCAGGGAGACGAGCAGTACTTC. It specifies CASSQGDEQYF.

The chain links TRBV28 to TRBJ2-7; 7 bases align to TRBD1. CDR1 and CDR2 from the germline V gene are MDHEN and SYDVKM. The CDR3 is made up of 15 amino acids. The J segment lost 0 bases and the V segment lost 4 bases, leaving 6 bases of the junction unmatched. The CDR3 DNA follows: TGTGCCAGCAGTTGGGATTGGGACAGCTCCTACGAGCAGTACTTC. Translation gives CASSWDWDSSYEQYF.

The chain carries TRBV5-1 and TRBJ2-5, with D possibly called TRBD1 or TRBD2 (6 bases each). There are 14 residues in the CDR3. Germline V lookup: CDR1 SGHRS, CDR2 YFSETQ. V gave up 4 bases and J gave up 5 bases, with 15 bases separating them. CDR3 sequence: CASSSPQGGETQYF. In DNA form, the CDR3 reads TGCGCCAGCAGCAGTCCACAAGGGGGGGAGACCCAGTACTTC.

The J gene is TRBJ1-5, the V gene TRBV6-1; no clear D gene. The CDR3 extends over 16 amino acids. Germline CDR1 is MNHNS and CDR2 is SASEGT. V gave up 2 bases and J gave up 7 bases, with 18 bases separating them. CDR3 coding DNA: TGTGCCAGCAGTGAATTAGGGCCCGAGGGTACCCAGCCCCAGCATTTT. It specifies CASSELGPEGTQPQHF.